This T cell receptor beta chain was recorded in a study of regulatory T cells in long-lasting Graves disease. This sample's time point: persistent/refractory GD, antithyroid drugs over 5 years with positive TRAb. PBMC RNA was the source of the TCR library. For TCR beta, libraries came from iRepertoire HTBI primers and Arm-PCR of CDR3 regions. TCRdb re-called the multiplex PCR reads with MiXCR, one entry per CDR3 protein. Of hundreds of thousands of distinct CDR3 sequences in the sample, around 20% were seen once. CDR3 size: 13 residues. Germline assignment: CDR1 SGHDN and CDR2 FVKESK. Unmatched junction bases numbered 4, after V lost 6 bases and J lost 8 bases.

This sample comprised peripheral blood mononuclear cells (PBMCs), obtained when the disease was refractory, from a patient treated with antithyroid drugs. This TCR was sampled from a female donor with Graves disease. The chain joins TRBV14 to TRBJ2-4, with TRBD2 identical over 10 bases. The CDR3 nucleotides are TGTGCCAGCAGGCCAAGCGGGGGGGACATTCAGTACTTC. Translation: CASRPSGGDIQYF.